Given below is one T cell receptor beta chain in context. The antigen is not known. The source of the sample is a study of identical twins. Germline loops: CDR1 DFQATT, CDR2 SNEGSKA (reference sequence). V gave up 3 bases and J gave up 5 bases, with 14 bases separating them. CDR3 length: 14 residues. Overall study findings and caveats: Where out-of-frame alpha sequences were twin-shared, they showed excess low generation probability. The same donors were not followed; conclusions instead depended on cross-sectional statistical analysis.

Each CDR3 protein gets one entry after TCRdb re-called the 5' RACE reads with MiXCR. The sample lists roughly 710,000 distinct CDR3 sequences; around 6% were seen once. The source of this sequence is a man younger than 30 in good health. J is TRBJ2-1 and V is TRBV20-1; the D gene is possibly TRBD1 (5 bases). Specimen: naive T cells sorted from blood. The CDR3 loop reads CSARDIPLHNEQFF. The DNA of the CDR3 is TGCAGTGCTAGGGACATCCCCTTACACAATGAGCAGTTCTTC.